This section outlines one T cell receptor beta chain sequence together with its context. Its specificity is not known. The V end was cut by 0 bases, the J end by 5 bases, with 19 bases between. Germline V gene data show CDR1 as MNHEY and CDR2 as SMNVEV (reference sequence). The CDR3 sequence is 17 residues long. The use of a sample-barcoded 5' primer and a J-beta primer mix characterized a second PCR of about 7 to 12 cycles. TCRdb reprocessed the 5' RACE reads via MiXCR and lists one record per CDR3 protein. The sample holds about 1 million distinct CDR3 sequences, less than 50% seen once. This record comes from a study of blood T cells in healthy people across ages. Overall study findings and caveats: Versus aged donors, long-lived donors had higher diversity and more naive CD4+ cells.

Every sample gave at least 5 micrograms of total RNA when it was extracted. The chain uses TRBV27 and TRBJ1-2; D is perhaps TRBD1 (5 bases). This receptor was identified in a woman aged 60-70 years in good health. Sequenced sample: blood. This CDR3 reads CASSLSWGRGTLYGYTF. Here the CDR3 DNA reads TGTGCCAGCAGTTTATCGTGGGGCCGAGGAACTCTATATGGCTACACCTTC.